These 12 T cell receptor beta chains originate from one sample sequenced in a study of Graves' ophthalmopathy and Graves' hyperthyroidism. Amplification from RNA transcripts yielded the TCR beta CDR3 regions. The first-round RT-PCR employed HTBI primers together with the Qiagen OneStep RT-PCR kit. A multiplex PCR was then performed as the second round. TCRdb used MiXCR to reprocess the multiplex PCR reads, holding one entry per CDR3 protein. The sample has 650,000 to 900,000 distinct CDR3 sequences, roughly 41% seen once; the top ten hold less than 55%. Sample: peripheral blood. These receptors were taken from an adult man with Graves' ophthalmopathy.

This clonotype was observed at least ten times. This chain links TRBV7-8 with TRBJ2-5, with a possible D match to TRBD1 (6 bases). V lost 5 bases to trimming and J lost 3 bases, with 10 bases between them. Per germline, CDR1 SGHVS and CDR2 FQNEAQ. The length of the CDR3 is 13 residues. The CDR3 region is CASSAGTKETQYF. In DNA form, the CDR3 reads TGTGCCAGCAGCGCCGGGACAAAAGAGACCCAGTACTTC.

Notes on this clonotype: One end of the junction does not line up with germline, which may come from a read error. This rearrangement joins TRBV20-1 to TRBJ1-2, with D possibly TRBD1 on 5 matching bases. This CDR3 has 11 amino acids. Germline V lookup: CDR1 DFQATT, CDR2 SNEGSKA (reference sequence). The CDR3 spells CSAGDSWGYTF. DNA for the CDR3: TGCAGTGCTGGAGACAGCTGGGGCTACACCTTC.

About this clonotype itself: The conserved closing phenylalanine or tryptophan is absent in this CDR3, likely reflecting a read error. The chain combines TRBV25-1 with TRBJ1-2; a weak D match, TRBD1 (6 bases). Trimming left V 3 bases short and J 6 bases short, with 14 bases between. The germline gives CDR1 MGHDK, CDR2 SYGVNS. This CDR3 contains 14 residues. CDR3 nucleotide sequence: TGTGCCAGCAGTGAGATGGGGGGCTCCAATGGCTACACCGTC. Its protein product is CASSEMGGSNGYTV.

Comments on this clonotype: One base away lies a much larger clone, so this may be a sequencing read error. This chain uses TRBV2 with TRBJ1-3; D not certain. Trimming left V 6 bases short and J 7 bases short, with 10 bases between. There are 12 residues in the CDR3. Per the germline V gene, CDR1 is SNHLY and CDR2 is FYNNEI. CDR3 nucleotides: TGTGCCAGCAGACAAGAGCAGAACACCATATATTTT. Its protein is CASRQEQNTIYF.

This clonotype has more than one count but fewer than ten. The gene calls are TRBV7-9 and TRBJ1-3; 7 bases fit TRBD1. Trimming cost V 5 bases and J 0 bases; bases outside gene matches: 10. Germline V gives CDR1 SEHNR, CDR2 FQNEAQ (reference sequence). This CDR3 region has 17 residues. Written as DNA, the CDR3 is TGTGCCAGCAGCCAACAGGGGCCGCGACGCTCTGGAAACACCATATATTTT. This codes for CASSQQGPRRSGNTIYF. The full variable domain, in which reference TRBV7-9 and TRBJ1-3 provide the parts outside the CDR3, is DTGVSQNPRHKITKRGQNVTFRCDPISEHNRLYWYRQTLGQGPEFLTYFQNEAQLEKSRLLSDRFSAERPKGSFSTLEIQRTEQGDSAMYLCASSQQGPRRSGNTIYFGEGSWLTVV.

This clonotype occurred a few times. The chain is built from TRBV25-1 and TRBJ2-2; perhaps TRBD1 as D (6 bases). The CDR3 has 15 residues. Germline V lookup: CDR1 MGHDK, CDR2 SYGVNS. V was trimmed by 6 bases and J by 4 bases, leaving 15 bases between them. CDR3 coding DNA: TGTGCCAGCAGCTACGGACAGTACGGCACCGGGGAGCTGTTTTTT. This codes for CASSYGQYGTGELFF. Together with reference TRBV25-1 and TRBJ2-2, the CDR3 gives the full variable domain: EADIYQTPRYLVIGTGKKITLECSQTMGHDKMYWYQQDPGMELHLIHYSYGVNSTEKGDLSSESTVSRIRTEHFPLTLESARPSHTSQYLCASSYGQYGTGELFFGEGSRLTVL.

The V call is TRBV19, the J call TRBJ1-5; maybe TRBD1 (5 bases). Trimming removed 4 bases from V and 3 bases from J, with 10 bases in between. The CDR3 spans 14 residues. Germline V gene sequence: CDR1 LNHDA, CDR2 SQIVND (reference sequence). CDR3 sequence: CASSTGRDNQPQHF. The CDR3 DNA reads as TGTGCCAGTAGTACGGGACGGGACAATCAGCCCCAGCATTTT.

Only one count was recorded for this clonotype. At one boundary the junction diverges from the germline segment, which might be a read error. The V and J genes are TRBV29-1 and TRBJ1-2, with D perhaps TRBD1 (5 bases). This CDR3 spans 15 amino acids. CDR1 and CDR2 from the germline V gene are SQVTM and ANQGSEA. The CDR3 nucleotides are TGTGCCTGGGGAAGACGAGGGGTCTCAGACTATGGCTACACCTTC. Translation: CAWGRRGVSDYGYTF.

This clonotype was detected many times. The V gene is TRBV2, the J gene TRBJ2-7; TRBD1 might be the D (5 bases). CDR1 SNHLY and CDR2 FYNNEI come from the germline V gene. Trimming took off 2 bases at V and 7 bases at J, with 12 bases between the two ends. This CDR3 contains 13 residues. The CDR3 coding sequence is TGTGCCAGCAGTGAATCAGGGTTCGGGGAGCAGTACTTC. Encoded protein: CASSESGFGEQYF.

The genes are TRBV9 and TRBJ2-7, with D possibly matching TRBD1 (7 bases). The CDR3 is 13 residues long. The germline gives CDR1 SGDLS, CDR2 YYNGEE. V was trimmed by 4 bases and J by 9 bases, leaving 17 bases between them. This chain's CDR3 is CASSLNTRDRQYF. The CDR3 DNA follows: TGTGCCAGCAGCTTAAATACGCGGGACAGGCAGTACTTC. The entire variable domain, with the rest obtained from reference TRBV9 and TRBJ2-7, is as follows: DSGVTQTPKHLITATGQRVTLRCSPRSGDLSVYWYQQSLDQGLQFLIQYYNGEERAKGNILERFSAQQFPDLHSELNLSSLELGDSALYFCASSLNTRDRQYFGPGTRLTVT.

This clonotype came up many times. V usage is TRBV20-1 and J usage is TRBJ1-2; unclear D gene. V was shortened by 0 bases and J by 1 base, with 6 bases between the two germline ends. This CDR3 is built from 13 residues. CDR1 and CDR2 (germline): DFQATT, SNEGSKA (reference sequence). CDR3 in DNA: TGCAGTGCTAGAGATTTTGATAACTATGGCTACACCTTC. Amino acids: CSARDFDNYGYTF.

This clonotype was recorded at least ten times. The chain uses TRBV7-3 and TRBJ2-2; no definite D call. The V end was cut by 1 base, the J end by 3 bases, with 6 bases between. Per the germline V gene, CDR1 is SGHTA and CDR2 is FQGTGA. The CDR3 runs 14 residues. This CDR3 is CASSLRRYTGELFF. CDR3 nucleotide sequence: TGTGCCAGCAGCTTAAGACGGTACACCGGGGAGCTGTTTTTT. The whole variable domain, filled in from reference TRBV7-3 and TRBJ2-2, reads GAGVSQTPSNKVTEKGKYVELRCDPISGHTALYWYRQSLGQGPEFLIYFQGTGAADDSGLPNDRFFAVRPEGSVSTLKIQRTERGDSAVYLCASSLRRYTGELFFGEGSRLTVL.